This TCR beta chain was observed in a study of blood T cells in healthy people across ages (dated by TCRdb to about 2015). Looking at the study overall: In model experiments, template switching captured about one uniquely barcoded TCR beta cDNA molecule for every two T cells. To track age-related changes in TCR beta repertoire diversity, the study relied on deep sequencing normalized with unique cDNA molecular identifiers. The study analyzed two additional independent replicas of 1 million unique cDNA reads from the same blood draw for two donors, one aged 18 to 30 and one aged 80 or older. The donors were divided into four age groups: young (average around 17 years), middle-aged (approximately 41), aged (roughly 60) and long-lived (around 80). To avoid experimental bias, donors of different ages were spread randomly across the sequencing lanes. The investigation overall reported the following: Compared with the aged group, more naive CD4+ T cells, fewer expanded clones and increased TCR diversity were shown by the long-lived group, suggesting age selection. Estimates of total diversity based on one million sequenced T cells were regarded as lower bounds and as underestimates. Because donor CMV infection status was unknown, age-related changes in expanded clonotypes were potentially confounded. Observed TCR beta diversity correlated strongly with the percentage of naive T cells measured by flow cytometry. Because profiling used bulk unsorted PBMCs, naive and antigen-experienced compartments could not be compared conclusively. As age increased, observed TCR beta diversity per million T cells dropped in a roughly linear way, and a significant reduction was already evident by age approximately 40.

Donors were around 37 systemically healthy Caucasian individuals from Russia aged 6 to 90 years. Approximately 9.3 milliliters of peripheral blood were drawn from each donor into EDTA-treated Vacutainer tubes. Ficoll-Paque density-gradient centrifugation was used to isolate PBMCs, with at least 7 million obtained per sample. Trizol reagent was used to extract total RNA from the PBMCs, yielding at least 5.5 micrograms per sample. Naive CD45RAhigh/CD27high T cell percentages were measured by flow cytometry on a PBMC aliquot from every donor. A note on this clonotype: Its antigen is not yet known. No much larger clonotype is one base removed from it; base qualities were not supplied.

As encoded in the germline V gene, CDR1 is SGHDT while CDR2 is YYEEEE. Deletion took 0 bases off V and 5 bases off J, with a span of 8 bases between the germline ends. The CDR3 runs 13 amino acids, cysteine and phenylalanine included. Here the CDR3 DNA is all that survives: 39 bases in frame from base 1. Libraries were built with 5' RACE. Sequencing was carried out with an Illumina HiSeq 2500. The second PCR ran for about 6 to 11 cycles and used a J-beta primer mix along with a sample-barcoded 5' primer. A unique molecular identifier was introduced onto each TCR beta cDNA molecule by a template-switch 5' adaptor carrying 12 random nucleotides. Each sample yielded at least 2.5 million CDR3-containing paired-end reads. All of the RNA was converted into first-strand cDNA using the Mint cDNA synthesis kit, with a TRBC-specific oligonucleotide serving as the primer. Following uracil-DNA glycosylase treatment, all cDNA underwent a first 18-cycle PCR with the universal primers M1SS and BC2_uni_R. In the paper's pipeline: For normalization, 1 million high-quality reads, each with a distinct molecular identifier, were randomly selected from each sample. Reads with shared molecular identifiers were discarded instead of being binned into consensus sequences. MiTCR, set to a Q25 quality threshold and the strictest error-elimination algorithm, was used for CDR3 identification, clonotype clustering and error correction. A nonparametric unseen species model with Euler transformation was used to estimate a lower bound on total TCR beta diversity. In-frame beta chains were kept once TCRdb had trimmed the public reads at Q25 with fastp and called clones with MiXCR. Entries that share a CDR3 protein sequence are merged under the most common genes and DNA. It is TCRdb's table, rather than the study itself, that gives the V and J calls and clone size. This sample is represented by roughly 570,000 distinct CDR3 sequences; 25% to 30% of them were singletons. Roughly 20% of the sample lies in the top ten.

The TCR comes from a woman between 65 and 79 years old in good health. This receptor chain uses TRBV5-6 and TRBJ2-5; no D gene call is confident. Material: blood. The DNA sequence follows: TGTGCCAGCAGCTTGGTATATGAGGAGACCCAGTACTTC. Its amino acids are CASSLVYEETQYF.